Listed below are T cell receptor beta chains from one sample, sequenced in a study of cytomegalovirus exposure and HLA in healthy donors. Clones were sequenced by immunoSEQ multiplex PCR, and TCRdb holds only the in-frame ones, with some missing. Found here are fewer than 150,000 clones, 80% of them singletons; the top ten hold over 0.95%. The specimen sequenced was PBMCs. The origin of the receptors is a female donor in good health and CMV-seronegative. The CDR3 runs from the conserved cysteine through the conserved F or W. Each record gives: CDR3 protein, CDR3 DNA, V gene, clone size, J gene, D gene. The D gene is left open where the match is weak. A row's size may be missing; if present it is once, few, many or a size class.

CDR3 protein: CASGPGTKTYEQYF; CDR3 DNA: TGTGCCAGTGGCCCCGGGACAAAAACCTACGAGCAGTACTTC; V gene: TRBV19; clone size: -; J gene: TRBJ2-7; D gene: -
CDR3 protein: CASSLDLKPDTQYF; CDR3 DNA: TGTGCCAGCAGCTTAGATCTGAAGCCAGATACGCAGTATTTT; V gene: TRBV7-9; clone size: -; J gene: TRBJ2-3; D gene: -
CDR3 protein: CASSVRTSGNTGELFF; CDR3 DNA: TGCGCCAGCAGCGTTAGGACTAGCGGGAACACCGGGGAGCTGTTTTTT; V gene: TRBV5-1; clone size: once; J gene: TRBJ2-2; D gene: TRBD2
CDR3 protein: CASSGGGSALPGANVLTF; CDR3 DNA: TGTGCCAGTAGTGGCGGAGGGAGCGCTCTACCTGGGGCCAACGTCCTGACTTTC; V gene: TRBV19; clone size: -; J gene: TRBJ2-6; D gene: -
CDR3 protein: CSAGLVSTDTQYF; CDR3 DNA: TGCAGCGCCGGACTGGTTAGCACAGATACGCAGTATTTT; V gene: TRBV29-1; clone size: -; J gene: TRBJ2-3; D gene: -
CDR3 protein: CASSEYGSYEQYF; CDR3 DNA: TGTGCCAGCAGTGAATATGGGAGTTACGAGCAGTACTTC; V gene: TRBV25-1; clone size: -; J gene: TRBJ2-7; D gene: -
CDR3 protein: CATRGRQGTDTQYF; CDR3 DNA: TGTGCCACCAGGGGGCGCCAAGGCACAGATACGCAGTATTTT; V gene: TRBV6-5; clone size: -; J gene: TRBJ2-3; D gene: TRBD1
CDR3 protein: CASSPSTGDRSGANVLTF; CDR3 DNA: TGTGCCAGCAGCCCTAGCACAGGGGACCGCTCTGGGGCCAACGTCCTGACTTTC; V gene: TRBV7-9; clone size: -; J gene: TRBJ2-6; D gene: TRBD1
CDR3 protein: CASSPSGGYTF; CDR3 DNA: TGTGCCAGCAGTCCCTCGGGAGGCTACACCTTC; V gene: TRBV27; clone size: -; J gene: TRBJ1-2; D gene: -
CDR3 protein: CASSIIGQGGNEQYF; CDR3 DNA: TGTGCCAGTAGTATAATCGGACAGGGGGGAAACGAGCAGTACTTC; V gene: TRBV19; clone size: once; J gene: TRBJ2-7; D gene: TRBD1
CDR3 protein: CSVLPGLAGDEQYF; CDR3 DNA: TGCAGCGTTCTCCCGGGACTAGCGGGAGACGAGCAGTACTTC; V gene: TRBV29-1; clone size: -; J gene: TRBJ2-7; D gene: TRBD2
CDR3 protein: CATDDRGWQETQYF; CDR3 DNA: TGCGCCACCGATGACAGGGGGTGGCAAGAGACCCAGTACTTC; V gene: TRBV10-2; clone size: -; J gene: TRBJ2-5; D gene: TRBD1
CDR3 protein: CASSLVRGLNTGELFF; CDR3 DNA: TGTGCCAGTAGTCTTGTCAGGGGGCTAAACACCGGGGAGCTGTTTTTT; V gene: TRBV19; clone size: -; J gene: TRBJ2-2; D gene: TRBD1
CDR3 protein: CASSSELLGRGTDTQYF; CDR3 DNA: TGTGCCAGCAGCTCCGAGCTTCTCGGCAGGGGGACAGATACGCAGTATTTT; V gene: TRBV5-4; clone size: -; J gene: TRBJ2-3; D gene: TRBD1
CDR3 protein: CASSPDRVRINTEAFF; CDR3 DNA: TGTGCCAGCAGTCCCGACAGGGTGAGAATCAACACTGAAGCTTTCTTT; V gene: TRBV28; clone size: -; J gene: TRBJ1-1; D gene: TRBD1
CDR3 protein: CASSLAGVNTEAFF; CDR3 DNA: TGTGCCAGCAGCTTGGCAGGGGTGAACACTGAAGCTTTCTTT; V gene: TRBV7-9; clone size: -; J gene: TRBJ1-1; D gene: -
CDR3 protein: CAWGGVGTQYF; CDR3 DNA: TGTGCCTGGGGCGGGGTGGGGACCCAGTACTTC; V gene: TRBV30; clone size: -; J gene: TRBJ2-5; D gene: -
CDR3 protein: CASSDEGQGWDEQYF; CDR3 DNA: TGTGCCAGCAGCGACGAGGGACAGGGATGGGACGAGCAGTACTTC; V gene: TRBV9; clone size: -; J gene: TRBJ2-7; D gene: TRBD1
CDR3 protein: CASSVPEGGYTF; CDR3 DNA: TGTGCCAGCAGCGTACCCGAGGGTGGCTACACCTTC; V gene: TRBV9; clone size: -; J gene: TRBJ1-2; D gene: -
CDR3 protein: CASSPGQGAYEQYF; CDR3 DNA: TGTGCCAGCAGCCCGGGACAGGGGGCCTACGAGCAGTACTTC; V gene: TRBV28; clone size: -; J gene: TRBJ2-7; D gene: TRBD1
CDR3 protein: CASSDSTGGAGELFF; CDR3 DNA: TGTGCCAGCAGTGACTCGACAGGGGGCGCCGGGGAGCTGTTTTTT; V gene: TRBV6-4; clone size: few; J gene: TRBJ2-2; D gene: TRBD1
CDR3 protein: CASAEAGNGYTF; CDR3 DNA: TGTGCCAGCGCAGAAGCAGGGAATGGCTACACCTTC; V gene: TRBV5-8; clone size: -; J gene: TRBJ1-2; D gene: -
CDR3 protein: CASRQLAEGKTQYF; CDR3 DNA: TGTGCCAGCAGACAGCTAGCGGAGGGGAAGACCCAGTACTTC; V gene: TRBV2; clone size: -; J gene: TRBJ2-5; D gene: TRBD2
CDR3 protein: CASSQELAGELFF; CDR3 DNA: TGTGCCAGCAGCCAAGAACTAGCTGGGGAGCTGTTTTTT; V gene: TRBV4-2; clone size: -; J gene: TRBJ2-2; D gene: -
CDR3 protein: CASSLPGRTSGSILAKNIQYF; CDR3 DNA: TGTGCCAGCAGTTTACCCGGGAGGACTAGCGGTAGTATTCTAGCCAAAAACATTCAGTACTTC; V gene: TRBV28; clone size: -; J gene: TRBJ2-4; D gene: TRBD2
CDR3 protein: CSVYRNTGELFF; CDR3 DNA: TGCAGCGTTTACAGGAACACCGGGGAGCTGTTTTTT; V gene: TRBV29-1; clone size: -; J gene: TRBJ2-2; D gene: -
CDR3 protein: CASSRQGDQPQHF; CDR3 DNA: TGTGCCAGCAGCCGACAGGGGGATCAGCCCCAGCATTTT; V gene: TRBV6-1; clone size: -; J gene: TRBJ1-5; D gene: TRBD1
CDR3 protein: CASSVGGTGTGELFF; CDR3 DNA: TGTGCCAGCAGCGTAGGCGGGACTGGCACCGGGGAGCTGTTTTTT; V gene: TRBV9; clone size: -; J gene: TRBJ2-2; D gene: -
CDR3 protein: CASSRRGTGNYGYTF; CDR3 DNA: TGTGCCAGCAGTCGTCGGGGGACAGGAAACTATGGCTACACCTTC; V gene: TRBV6-6; clone size: -; J gene: TRBJ1-2; D gene: TRBD1
CDR3 protein: CASRGTGDSNQPQHF; CDR3 DNA: TGTGCCAGCAGGGGGACAGGGGATAGCAATCAGCCCCAGCATTTT; V gene: TRBV2; clone size: few; J gene: TRBJ1-5; D gene: TRBD1
CDR3 protein: CASGFGVGEQYF; CDR3 DNA: TGTGCCAGCGGCTTCGGGGTTGGAGAGCAGTACTTC; V gene: TRBV2; clone size: -; J gene: TRBJ2-7; D gene: -
CDR3 protein: CASSYAGNWWNEQFF; CDR3 DNA: TGTGCCAGCAGCTATGCGGGGAATTGGTGGAATGAGCAGTTCTTC; V gene: TRBV5-6; clone size: few; J gene: TRBJ2-1; D gene: -
CDR3 protein: CSVDAGGYGYTF; CDR3 DNA: TGCAGCGTTGACGCGGGCGGCTATGGCTACACCTTC; V gene: TRBV29-1; clone size: -; J gene: TRBJ1-2; D gene: -
CDR3 protein: CASSFSGGNEQFF; CDR3 DNA: TGCGCCAGCAGCTTTTCAGGGGGCAATGAGCAGTTCTTC; V gene: TRBV5-1; clone size: -; J gene: TRBJ2-1; D gene: TRBD1
CDR3 protein: CASSPPVLYEQYF; CDR3 DNA: TGTGCCAGCAGTCCCCCCGTCCTCTACGAGCAGTACTTC; V gene: TRBV28; clone size: -; J gene: TRBJ2-7; D gene: -
CDR3 protein: CASSPLNLITIGYTF; CDR3 DNA: TGTGCCAGCAGCCCCCTAAACCTAATAACTATTGGCTACACCTTC; V gene: TRBV11-2; clone size: once; J gene: TRBJ1-2; D gene: -
CDR3 protein: CASRGQPHNEQFF; CDR3 DNA: TGTGCCAGCAGGGGACAGCCCCACAATGAGCAGTTCTTC; V gene: TRBV28; clone size: -; J gene: TRBJ2-1; D gene: TRBD1
CDR3 protein: CNQSYSTGITYGYTF; CDR3 DNA: TGCAATCAGTCATACTCGACAGGGATCACCTATGGCTACACCTTC; V gene: TRBV29-1; clone size: -; J gene: TRBJ1-2; D gene: TRBD1
CDR3 protein: CASRLAGTYNEQFF; CDR3 DNA: TGTGCCAGTAGACTAGCGGGGACCTACAATGAGCAGTTCTTC; V gene: TRBV19; clone size: -; J gene: TRBJ2-1; D gene: TRBD2
CDR3 protein: CASSYPVGQGLTGELFF; CDR3 DNA: TGCGCCAGCAGCTACCCCGTGGGACAGGGGCTGACCGGGGAGCTGTTTTTT; V gene: TRBV5-1; clone size: -; J gene: TRBJ2-2; D gene: TRBD1
CDR3 protein: CASSYSSAGVSYEQYF; CDR3 DNA: TGTGCCAGCAGTTACTCGAGTGCGGGAGTCTCCTACGAGCAGTACTTC; V gene: TRBV6-6; clone size: -; J gene: TRBJ2-7; D gene: TRBD2
CDR3 protein: CSVEGQPREQFF; CDR3 DNA: TGCAGCGTTGAGGGCCAACCAAGGGAGCAGTTCTTC; V gene: TRBV29-1; clone size: -; J gene: TRBJ2-1; D gene: -
CDR3 protein: CASSFGTGYGYTF; CDR3 DNA: TGTGCCAGCAGCTTTGGGACAGGCTATGGCTACACCTTC; V gene: TRBV5-6; clone size: few; J gene: TRBJ1-2; D gene: TRBD1
CDR3 protein: CASSDFDRGETEAFF; CDR3 DNA: TGCGCCAGCAGTGATTTCGACAGGGGGGAGACTGAAGCTTTCTTT; V gene: TRBV10-1; clone size: -; J gene: TRBJ1-1; D gene: TRBD1
CDR3 protein: CASSLKGQGVADTQYF; CDR3 DNA: TGTGCCAGCAGCCTTAAGGGACAGGGTGTGGCAGATACGCAGTATTTT; V gene: TRBV5-6; clone size: few; J gene: TRBJ2-3; D gene: TRBD1
CDR3 protein: CASSLGPRAFF; CDR3 DNA: TGTGCCAGCAGCTTGGGTCCGAGAGCTTTCTTT; V gene: TRBV5-4; clone size: few; J gene: TRBJ1-1; D gene: -
CDR3 protein: CASSYSPQGKTFF; CDR3 DNA: TGTGCCAGCAGTTACTCTCCACAGGGGAAGACTTTCTTT; V gene: TRBV6-5; clone size: once; J gene: TRBJ1-1; D gene: TRBD1
CDR3 protein: CASSQGAGTGELFF; CDR3 DNA: TGTGCCAGCAGCCAGGGGGCTGGGACCGGGGAGCTGTTTTTT; V gene: TRBV14; clone size: few; J gene: TRBJ2-2; D gene: -
CDR3 protein: CASSSTGTSGSETQYF; CDR3 DNA: TGTGCCAGCAGTTCTACTGGGACTAGCGGGAGTGAGACCCAGTACTTC; V gene: TRBV6-5; clone size: few; J gene: TRBJ2-5; D gene: TRBD2
CDR3 protein: CASREVTNTEAFF; CDR3 DNA: TGTGCCAGCAGAGAGGTCACTAACACTGAAGCTTTCTTT; V gene: TRBV7-9; clone size: -; J gene: TRBJ1-1; D gene: -
CDR3 protein: CASSRQGGEKLFF; CDR3 DNA: TGCGCCAGCTCGCGACAGGGAGGTGAAAAACTGTTTTTT; V gene: TRBV5-1; clone size: -; J gene: TRBJ1-4; D gene: TRBD1
CDR3 protein: CSVETGESYEQYF; CDR3 DNA: TGCAGCGTTGAAACGGGGGAATCCTACGAGCAGTACTTC; V gene: TRBV29-1; clone size: -; J gene: TRBJ2-7; D gene: -
CDR3 protein: CASSGRLAESTDTQYF; CDR3 DNA: TGTGCCAGCAGTGGCCGACTAGCGGAAAGCACAGATACGCAGTATTTT; V gene: TRBV27; clone size: -; J gene: TRBJ2-3; D gene: TRBD2
CDR3 protein: CASSYVPDSRETQYF; CDR3 DNA: TGCGCCAGCAGTTACGTCCCGGACAGTAGAGAGACCCAGTACTTC; V gene: TRBV5-1; clone size: few; J gene: TRBJ2-5; D gene: -
CDR3 protein: CASSRISQGANGYTF; CDR3 DNA: TGTGCCAGCAGCCGAATATCCCAGGGGGCCAATGGCTACACCTTC; V gene: TRBV9; clone size: -; J gene: TRBJ1-2; D gene: TRBD1
CDR3 protein: CASSLFTDSSYNEQFF; CDR3 DNA: TGCGCCAGCAGCTTGTTTACGGACAGCTCCTACAATGAGCAGTTCTTC; V gene: TRBV5-1; clone size: -; J gene: TRBJ2-1; D gene: -
CDR3 protein: CASSQRGSGEAFF; CDR3 DNA: TGTGCCAGCAGTCAAAGGGGGTCAGGAGAAGCTTTCTTT; V gene: TRBV2; clone size: -; J gene: TRBJ1-1; D gene: -